This paragraph reports one T cell receptor (beta chain). No antigen is known for it. These data belong to a study of T cell repertoires in cytomegalovirus infection. A single record per CDR3 protein comes from TCRdb applying MiXCR to the reads. The table records 100,000 to 150,000 distinct CDR3 sequences, roughly 25% of them present only once. The CDR3 spans 13 residues. From germline, CDR1 is SGHAT and CDR2 FQNNGV. V was clipped by 10 bases and J by 7 bases, with 19 bases between them. The specimen was PBMCs, sequenced either directly or after in vitro stimulation (not recorded which). This chain uses TRBV11-2 with TRBJ2-5; TRBD2 might be the D (5 bases). This clonotype originated in a human donor in good health (CMV status not recorded). Some clones in this sample may be carry-over from other donors' samples. The chain's CDR3 is CATGEPPGGTQYF. The CDR3 DNA is TGTGCCACCGGGGAACCCCCCGGTGGGACCCAGTACTTC.